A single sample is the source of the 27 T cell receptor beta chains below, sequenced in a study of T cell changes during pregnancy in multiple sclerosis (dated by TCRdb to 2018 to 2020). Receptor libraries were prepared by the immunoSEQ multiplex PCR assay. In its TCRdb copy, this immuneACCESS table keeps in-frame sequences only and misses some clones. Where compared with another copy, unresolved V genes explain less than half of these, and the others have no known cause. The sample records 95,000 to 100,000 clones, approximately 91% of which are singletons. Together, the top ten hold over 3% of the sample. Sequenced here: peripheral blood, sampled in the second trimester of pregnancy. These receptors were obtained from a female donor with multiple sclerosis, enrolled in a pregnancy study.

The CDR3 is CASSQVRGYEQYF. In nucleotides, the CDR3 is TGCGCCAGCAGCCAAGTAAGGGGCTACGAGCAGTACTTC. The genes are TRBV4-1 and TRBJ2-7; D is possibly TRBD1 (5 bases). CDR3 length equals 13 residues. Trimming shortened V by 1 base and J by 3 bases, and 7 bases separated the two germline ends. The germline V gene has CDR1 MGHRA and CDR2 YSYEKL.

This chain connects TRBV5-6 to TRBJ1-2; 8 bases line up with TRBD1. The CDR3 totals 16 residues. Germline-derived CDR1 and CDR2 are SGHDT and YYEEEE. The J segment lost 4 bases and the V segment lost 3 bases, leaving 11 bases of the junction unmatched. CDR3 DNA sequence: TGTGCCAGCAGCTGGGAGGACAGGGAGTTTGGCTATGGCTACACCTTC. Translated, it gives CASSWEDREFGYGYTF.

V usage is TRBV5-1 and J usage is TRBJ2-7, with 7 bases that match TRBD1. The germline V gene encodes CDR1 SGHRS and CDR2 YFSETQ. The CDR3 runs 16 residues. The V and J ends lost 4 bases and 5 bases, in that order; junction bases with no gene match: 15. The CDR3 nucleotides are TGCGCCAGCAGCGCCCAAACAGGGGTCTTGGGGAACGAGCAGTACTTC. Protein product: CASSAQTGVLGNEQYF.

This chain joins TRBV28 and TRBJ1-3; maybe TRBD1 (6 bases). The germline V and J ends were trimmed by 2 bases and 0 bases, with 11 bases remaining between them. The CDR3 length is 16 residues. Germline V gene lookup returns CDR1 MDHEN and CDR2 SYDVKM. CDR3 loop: CASSLPAGVSGNTIYF. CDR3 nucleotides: TGTGCCAGCAGTTTACCTGCAGGGGTCTCTGGAAACACCATATATTTT.

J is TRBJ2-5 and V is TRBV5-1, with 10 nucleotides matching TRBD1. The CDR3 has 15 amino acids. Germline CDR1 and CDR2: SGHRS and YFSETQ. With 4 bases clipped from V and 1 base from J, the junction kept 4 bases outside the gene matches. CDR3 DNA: TGCGCCAGCAGCATGGGACAGGGGATCCAAGAGACCCAGTACTTC. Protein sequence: CASSMGQGIQETQYF.

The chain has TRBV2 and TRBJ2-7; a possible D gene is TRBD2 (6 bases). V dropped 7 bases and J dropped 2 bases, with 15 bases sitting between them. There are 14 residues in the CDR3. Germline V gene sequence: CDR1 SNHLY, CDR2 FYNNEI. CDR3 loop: CASKASATTYEQYF. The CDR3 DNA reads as TGTGCCAGCAAGGCTAGCGCGACCACCTACGAGCAGTACTTC.

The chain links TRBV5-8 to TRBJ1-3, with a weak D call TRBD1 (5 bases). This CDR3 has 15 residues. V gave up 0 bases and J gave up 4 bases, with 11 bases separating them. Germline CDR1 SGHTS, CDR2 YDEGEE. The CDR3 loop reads CASSLGQGRGNTIYF. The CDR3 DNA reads TGTGCCAGCAGCTTGGGGCAGGGAAGAGGAAACACCATATATTTT.

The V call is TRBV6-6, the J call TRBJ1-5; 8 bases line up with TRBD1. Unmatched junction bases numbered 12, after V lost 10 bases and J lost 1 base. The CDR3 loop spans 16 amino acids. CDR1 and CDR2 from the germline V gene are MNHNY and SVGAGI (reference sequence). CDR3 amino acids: CANPPDRAPSNQPQHF. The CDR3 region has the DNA TGTGCCAACCCACCGGACAGGGCCCCAAGCAATCAGCCCCAGCATTTT.

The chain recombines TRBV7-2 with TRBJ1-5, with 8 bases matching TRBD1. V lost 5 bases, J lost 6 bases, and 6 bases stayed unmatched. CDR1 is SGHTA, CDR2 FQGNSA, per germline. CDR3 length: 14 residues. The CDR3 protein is CASSTRTGSQPQHF. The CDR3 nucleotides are TGTGCCAGCAGCACTCGGACAGGGAGTCAGCCCCAGCATTTT.

CDR3: CASSQGLRVQYNEQFF. The DNA of the CDR3 is TGCGCCAGCAGCCAAGGCCTCAGGGTGCAGTACAATGAGCAGTTCTTC. V is TRBV4-3 and J is TRBJ2-1, with D perhaps TRBD1 (5 bases). Trimming cost V 1 base and J 4 bases, with 14 bases left between them. The V gene's germline CDR1 is LGHNA and CDR2 YSLEER. The CDR3 consists of 16 residues.

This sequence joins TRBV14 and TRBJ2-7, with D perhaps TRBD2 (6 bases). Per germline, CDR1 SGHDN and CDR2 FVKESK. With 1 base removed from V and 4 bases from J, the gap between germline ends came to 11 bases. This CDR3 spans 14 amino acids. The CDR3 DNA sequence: TGTGCCAGCAGCCAAGGCGGGAATTGGTACGAGCAGTACTTC. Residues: CASSQGGNWYEQYF.

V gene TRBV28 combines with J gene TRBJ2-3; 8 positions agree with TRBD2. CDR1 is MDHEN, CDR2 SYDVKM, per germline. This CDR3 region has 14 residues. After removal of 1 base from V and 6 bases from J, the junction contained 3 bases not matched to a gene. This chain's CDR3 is CASSLSGGRDTQYF. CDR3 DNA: TGTGCCAGCAGTTTATCGGGGGGGCGGGATACGCAGTATTTT.

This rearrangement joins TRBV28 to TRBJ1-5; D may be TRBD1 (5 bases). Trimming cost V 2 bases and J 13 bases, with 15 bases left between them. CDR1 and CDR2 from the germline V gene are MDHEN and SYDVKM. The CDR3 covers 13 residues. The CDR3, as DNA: TGTGCCAGCAGTTTAGATAGGACATTGGGTCAGCATTTT. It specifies CASSLDRTLGQHF.

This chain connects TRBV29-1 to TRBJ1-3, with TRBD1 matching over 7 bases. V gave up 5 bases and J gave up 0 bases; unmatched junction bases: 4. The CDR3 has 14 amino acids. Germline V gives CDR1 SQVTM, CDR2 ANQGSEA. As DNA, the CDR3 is TGCAGCGTTTTGACAGGGACCTCTGGAAACACCATATATTTT. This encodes CSVLTGTSGNTIYF.

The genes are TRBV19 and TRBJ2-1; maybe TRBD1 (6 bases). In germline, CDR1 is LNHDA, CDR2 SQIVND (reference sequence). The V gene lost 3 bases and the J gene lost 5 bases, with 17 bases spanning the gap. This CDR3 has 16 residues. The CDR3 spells CASSIGAGTINNEQFF. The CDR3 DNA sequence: TGTGCCAGTAGTATTGGGGCCGGGACAATTAACAATGAGCAGTTCTTC.

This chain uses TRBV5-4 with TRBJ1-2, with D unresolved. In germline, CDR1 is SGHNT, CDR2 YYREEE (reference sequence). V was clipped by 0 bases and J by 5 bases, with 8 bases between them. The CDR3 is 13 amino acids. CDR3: CASSLDSRYGYTF. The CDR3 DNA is TGTGCCAGCAGCTTGGATAGTAGATATGGCTACACCTTC.

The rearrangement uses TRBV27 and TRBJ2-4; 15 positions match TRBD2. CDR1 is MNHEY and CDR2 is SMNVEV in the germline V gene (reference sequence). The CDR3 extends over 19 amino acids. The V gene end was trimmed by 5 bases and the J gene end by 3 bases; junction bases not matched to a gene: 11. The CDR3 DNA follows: TGTGCCAGCAGTCCACGGACTAGCGGGAGGGCCTTCGACAAAAACATTCAGTACTTC. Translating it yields CASSPRTSGRAFDKNIQYF.

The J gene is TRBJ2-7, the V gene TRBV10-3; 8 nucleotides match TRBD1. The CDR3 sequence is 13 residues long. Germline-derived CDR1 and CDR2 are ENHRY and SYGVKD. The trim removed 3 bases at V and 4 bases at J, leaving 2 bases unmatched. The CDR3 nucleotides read TGTGCCATCAGTGACCGGACAGGGTACGAGCAGTACTTC. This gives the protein CAISDRTGYEQYF.

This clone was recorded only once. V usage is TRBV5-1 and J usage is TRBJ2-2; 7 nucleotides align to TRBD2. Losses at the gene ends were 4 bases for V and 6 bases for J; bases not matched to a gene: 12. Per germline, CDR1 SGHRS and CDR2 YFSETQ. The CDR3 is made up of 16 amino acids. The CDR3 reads CASSLLTSLTAGELFF. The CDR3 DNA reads TGCGCCAGCAGCCTACTGACTAGCCTCACAGCCGGGGAGCTGTTTTTT.

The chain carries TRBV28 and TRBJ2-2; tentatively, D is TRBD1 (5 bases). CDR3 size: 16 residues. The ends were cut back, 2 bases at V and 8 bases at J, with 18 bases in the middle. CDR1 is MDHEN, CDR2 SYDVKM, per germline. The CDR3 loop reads CASSLRSRASPGELFF. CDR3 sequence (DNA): TGTGCCAGCAGTTTAAGGTCCAGGGCCTCTCCGGGGGAGCTGTTTTTT.

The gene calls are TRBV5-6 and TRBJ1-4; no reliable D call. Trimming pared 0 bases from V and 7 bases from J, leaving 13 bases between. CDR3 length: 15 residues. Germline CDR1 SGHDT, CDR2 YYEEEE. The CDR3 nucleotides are TGTGCCAGCAGCTTGGTAGGCAGGCCCTCTGAAAAACTGTTTTTT. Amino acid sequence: CASSLVGRPSEKLFF.

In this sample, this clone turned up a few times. The CDR3 bases are TGTGCCACGGGGAGGCACACAGATACGCAGTATTTT. It yields the protein CATGRHTDTQYF. The rearrangement joins TRBV7-2 to TRBJ2-3; maybe TRBD2 (6 bases). Trimming pared 10 bases from V and 2 bases from J, leaving 10 bases between. The CDR3 covers 12 residues. Germline V gene data show CDR1 as SGHTA and CDR2 as FQGNSA.

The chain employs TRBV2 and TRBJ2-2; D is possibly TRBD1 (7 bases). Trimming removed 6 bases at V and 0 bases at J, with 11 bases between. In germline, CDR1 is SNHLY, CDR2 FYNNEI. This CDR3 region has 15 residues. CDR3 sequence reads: CASSRGTANTGELFF. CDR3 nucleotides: TGTGCCAGCAGCCGCGGGACAGCGAACACCGGGGAGCTGTTTTTT.

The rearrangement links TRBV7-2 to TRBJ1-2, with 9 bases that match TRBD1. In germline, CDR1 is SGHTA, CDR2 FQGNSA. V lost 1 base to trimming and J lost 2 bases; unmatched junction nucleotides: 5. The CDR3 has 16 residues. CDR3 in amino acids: CASSLEPGQGNYGYTF. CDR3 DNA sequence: TGTGCCAGCAGCTTAGAGCCGGGACAGGGCAACTATGGCTACACCTTC.

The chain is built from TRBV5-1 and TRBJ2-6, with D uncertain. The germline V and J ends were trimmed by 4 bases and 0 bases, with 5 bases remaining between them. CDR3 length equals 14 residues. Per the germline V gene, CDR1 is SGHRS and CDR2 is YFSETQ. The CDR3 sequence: CASSQVSGANVLTF. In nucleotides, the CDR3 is TGCGCCAGCAGCCAGGTCTCTGGGGCCAACGTCCTGACTTTC.

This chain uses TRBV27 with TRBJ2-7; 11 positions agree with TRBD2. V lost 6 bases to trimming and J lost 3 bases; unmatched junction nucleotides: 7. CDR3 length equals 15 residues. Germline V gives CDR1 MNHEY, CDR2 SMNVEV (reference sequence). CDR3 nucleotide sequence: TGTGCCAGCAGCGTCACTAGCGGGAGAGTCTACGAGCAGTACTTC. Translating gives CASSVTSGRVYEQYF.

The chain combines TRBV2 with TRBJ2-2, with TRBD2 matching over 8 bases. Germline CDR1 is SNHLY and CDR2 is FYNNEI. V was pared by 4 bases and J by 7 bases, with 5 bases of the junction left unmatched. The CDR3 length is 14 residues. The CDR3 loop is CASSVGLAVGELFF. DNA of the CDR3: TGTGCCAGCAGTGTTGGACTAGCAGTCGGGGAGCTGTTTTTT. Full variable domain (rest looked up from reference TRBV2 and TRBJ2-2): EPEVTQTPSHQVTQMGQEVILRCVPISNHLYFYWYRQILGQKVEFLVSFYNNEISEKSEIFDDQFSVERPDGSNFTLKIRSTKLEDSAMYFCASSVGLAVGELFFGEGSRLTVL.